This TCR beta chain was sequenced during a study of cytomegalovirus exposure and HLA in healthy donors. Study-level background: An analysis done earlier identified 117 million unique TCR beta sequences from about 179 million T cells. Broader study findings: TCR beta sequences numbering over 15,000 were associated with HLA alleles at 0.05 false discovery rate in a later analysis. Sequences of the TCR beta chain were said to predict the HLA-A and HLA-B alleles of most subjects accurately. Later analysis showed TCR association rates varying by HLA locus, highest for DRB1 and lowest for HLA-C.

PCR primers comprised 60 Vbeta and 13 Jbeta primers. Sequencing was performed with immunoSEQ multiplex PCR; in TCRdb, only in-frame clones are kept and a portion is missing. This sample has fewer than 200,000 clones; roughly 80% occur once, and the top ten carry about 1.3%. Details on this clone: Its antigen is as yet unknown.

V lost 11 bases, J lost 4 bases, and 13 bases stayed unmatched. The CDR3 loop spans 15 amino acids. The germline V gene has CDR1 MDHEN and CDR2 SYDVKM. The sequence was collected from a man aged 25-45 years in good health and CMV-seronegative. J is TRBJ1-3 and V is TRBV28; TRBD1 agrees at 8 bases. The source material was PBMCs. The CDR3 nucleotides are TGTGCCGCCGGACAGGGCGGAACTACCGGAAACACCATATATTTT. Its translation: CAAGQGGTTGNTIYF.